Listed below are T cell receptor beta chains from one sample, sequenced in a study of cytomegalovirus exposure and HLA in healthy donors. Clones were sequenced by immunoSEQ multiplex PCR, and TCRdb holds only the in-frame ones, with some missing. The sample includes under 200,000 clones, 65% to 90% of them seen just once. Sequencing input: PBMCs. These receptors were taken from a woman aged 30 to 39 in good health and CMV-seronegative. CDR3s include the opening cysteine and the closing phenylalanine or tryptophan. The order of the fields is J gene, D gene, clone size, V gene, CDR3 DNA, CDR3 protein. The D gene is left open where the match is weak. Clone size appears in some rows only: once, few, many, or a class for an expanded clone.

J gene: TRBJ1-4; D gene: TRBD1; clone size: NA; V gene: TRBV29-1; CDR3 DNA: TGCAGCGCCTACGGGGACAGGGGTAATGAAAAACTGTTTTTT; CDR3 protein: CSAYGDRGNEKLFF
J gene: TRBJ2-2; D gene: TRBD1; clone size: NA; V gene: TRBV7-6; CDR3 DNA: TGTGCCAGCAGCTTCCGGACAGGACGGAGATTGGACACCGGGGAGCTGTTTTTT; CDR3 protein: CASSFRTGRRLDTGELFF
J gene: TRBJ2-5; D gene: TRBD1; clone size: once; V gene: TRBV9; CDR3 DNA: TGTGCCAGCAGCGCCCACGTTCCGGGACAGGGGGGAGAGACCCAGTACTTC; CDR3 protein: CASSAHVPGQGGETQYF
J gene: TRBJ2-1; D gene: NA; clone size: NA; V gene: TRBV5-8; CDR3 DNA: TGTGCCAGCAGCCGGACGGACAAGGGGGAGTTCTTC; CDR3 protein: CASSRTDKGEFF
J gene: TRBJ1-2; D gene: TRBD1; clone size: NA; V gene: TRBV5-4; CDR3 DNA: TGTGCCAGCAGCTTGACAGGGGGGAACTATGGCTACACCTTC; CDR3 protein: CASSLTGGNYGYTF
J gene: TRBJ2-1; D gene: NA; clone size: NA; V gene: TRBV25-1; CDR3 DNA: TGTGCCACCACCCTGGGACTCCTCAATGAGCAGTTCTTC; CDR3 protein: CATTLGLLNEQFF
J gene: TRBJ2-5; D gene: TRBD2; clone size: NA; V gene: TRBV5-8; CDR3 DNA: TGTGCCAGCAGGGAGGTGGGACTAGGAGTCGAGACCCAGTACTTC; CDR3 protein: CASREVGLGVETQYF
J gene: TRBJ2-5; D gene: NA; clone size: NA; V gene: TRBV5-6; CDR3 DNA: TGTGCCAGCAGCTTTTCTCCGTTTGAGACCCAGTACTTC; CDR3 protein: CASSFSPFETQYF
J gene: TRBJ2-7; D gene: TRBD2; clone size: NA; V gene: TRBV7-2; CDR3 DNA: TGTGCCAGCAGGGAAGTGCTAGCGGGGAACTACGAGCAGTACTTC; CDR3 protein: CASREVLAGNYEQYF
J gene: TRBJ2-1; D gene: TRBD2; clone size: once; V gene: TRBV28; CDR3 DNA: TGTGCCAGAGAAAACCGACTAGCGGGAGACTACAATGAGCAGTTCTTC; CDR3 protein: CARENRLAGDYNEQFF
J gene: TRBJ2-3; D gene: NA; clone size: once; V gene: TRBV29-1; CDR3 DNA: TGCAGCGTTTTACTACAGGGTAATACAGATACGCAGTATTTT; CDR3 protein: CSVLLQGNTDTQYF
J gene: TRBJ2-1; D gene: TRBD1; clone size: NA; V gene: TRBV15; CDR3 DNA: TGTGCCACCAGCACCCTGGACAGGGTCTACAATGAGCAGTTCTTC; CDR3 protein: CATSTLDRVYNEQFF
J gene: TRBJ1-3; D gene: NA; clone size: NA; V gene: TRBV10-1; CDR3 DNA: TGCGCCAGCAGTGCCGGGGGAGCTGGAAACACCATATATTTT; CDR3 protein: CASSAGGAGNTIYF
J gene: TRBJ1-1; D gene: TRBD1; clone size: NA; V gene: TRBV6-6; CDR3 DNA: TGTGCCAGCAGTTCTAACAGGGGGCGGTACACTGAAGCTTTCTTT; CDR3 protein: CASSSNRGRYTEAFF
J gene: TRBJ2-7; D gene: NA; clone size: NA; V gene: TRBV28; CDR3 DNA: TGTGCCAGCACCACAGGAGGGGACGGAGGTAGCGAGCAGTACTTC; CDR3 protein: CASTTGGDGGSEQYF
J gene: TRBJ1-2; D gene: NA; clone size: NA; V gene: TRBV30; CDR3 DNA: TGTGCCTGGAGTTCCCTCCGGACACCTGGCTACACCTTC; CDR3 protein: CAWSSLRTPGYTF
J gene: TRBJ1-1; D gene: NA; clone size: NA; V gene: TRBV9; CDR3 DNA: TGTGCCAGCAGCGCCGAACTGGGAGAGAACACTGAAGCTTTCTTT; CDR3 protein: CASSAELGENTEAFF
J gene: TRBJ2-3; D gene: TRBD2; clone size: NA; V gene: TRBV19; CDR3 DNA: TGTGCCAGTAGTGAAGCGGGAGGAGAAACAGATACGCAGTATTTT; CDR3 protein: CASSEAGGETDTQYF
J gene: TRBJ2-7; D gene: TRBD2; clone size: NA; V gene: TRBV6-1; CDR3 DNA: TGTGCCAGCAGTGAAGCCGGGACTAGCATTTACGAGCAGTACTTC; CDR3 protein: CASSEAGTSIYEQYF
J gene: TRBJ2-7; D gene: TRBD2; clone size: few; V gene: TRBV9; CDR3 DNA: TGTGCCAGCAGCGTTGGGACTACCACGTACGAGCAGTACTTC; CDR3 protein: CASSVGTTTYEQYF
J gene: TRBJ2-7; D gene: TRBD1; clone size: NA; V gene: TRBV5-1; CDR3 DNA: TGCGCCAGCAGCTTACGGGACAGGGCCATCCCCTACGAGCAGTACTTC; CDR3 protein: CASSLRDRAIPYEQYF
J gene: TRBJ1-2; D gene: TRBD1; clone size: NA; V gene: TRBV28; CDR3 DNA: TGTGCCAGCAGAACCGGGACAGAAAACTATGGCTACACCTTC; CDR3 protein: CASRTGTENYGYTF
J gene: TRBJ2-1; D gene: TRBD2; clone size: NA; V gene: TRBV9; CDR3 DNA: TGTGCCAGCAGCGCATTCGGGGGGCGGGAGGGAACGGGGCAGTTCTTC; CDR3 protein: CASSAFGGREGTGQFF
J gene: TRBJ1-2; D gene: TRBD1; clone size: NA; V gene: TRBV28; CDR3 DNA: TGTGCCAGCAGTTTACGGGACAGGGGTGGCTACACCTTC; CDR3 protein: CASSLRDRGGYTF
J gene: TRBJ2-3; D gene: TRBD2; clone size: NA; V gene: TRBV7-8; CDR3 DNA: TGTGCCAGCAGCTGGGATCCGACTAGCGGAACTAGCACAGATACGCAGTATTTT; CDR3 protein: CASSWDPTSGTSTDTQYF
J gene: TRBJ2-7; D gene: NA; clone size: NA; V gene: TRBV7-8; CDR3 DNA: TGTGCCAGCAGCTCCGGACAACCTTACGAGCAGTACTTC; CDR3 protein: CASSSGQPYEQYF
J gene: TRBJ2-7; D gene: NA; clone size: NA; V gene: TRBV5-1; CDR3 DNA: TGCGCCAGCAGCTATACCTCGGGACGACAGGCCGAGCAGTACTTC; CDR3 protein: CASSYTSGRQAEQYF
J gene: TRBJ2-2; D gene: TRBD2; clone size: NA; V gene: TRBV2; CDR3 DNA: TGTGCCAGCAGTGGACCGGGACTAGCGACCGGGGAGCTGTTTTTT; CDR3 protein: CASSGPGLATGELFF
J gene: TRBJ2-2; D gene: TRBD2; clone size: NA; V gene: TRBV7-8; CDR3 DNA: TGTGCCAGCTGCGACGCGGGGGGCTACACCGGGGAGCTGTTTTTT; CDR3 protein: CASCDAGGYTGELFF
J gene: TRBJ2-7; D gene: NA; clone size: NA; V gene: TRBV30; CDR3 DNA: TGTGCCTGGAGCGGGGGGACAGGCCCCCACCGACAGTACTTC; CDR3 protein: CAWSGGTGPHRQYF
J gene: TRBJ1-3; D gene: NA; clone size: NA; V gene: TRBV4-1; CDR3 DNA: TGCGCCAGCAGCCAAGAGTTAACGAGGCGAAATACCATATATTTT; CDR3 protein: CASSQELTRRNTIYF
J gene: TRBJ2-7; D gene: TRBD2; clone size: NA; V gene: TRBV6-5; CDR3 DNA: TGTGCCTCCGGGAGGAAGGGAGGCTACGAGCAGTACTTC; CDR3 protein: CASGRKGGYEQYF
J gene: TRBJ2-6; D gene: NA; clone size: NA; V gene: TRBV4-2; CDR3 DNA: TGTGCCAGCAGCCAACTCGGACGGAGGAGCTCTGGGGCCAACGTCCTGACTTTC; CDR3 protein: CASSQLGRRSSGANVLTF
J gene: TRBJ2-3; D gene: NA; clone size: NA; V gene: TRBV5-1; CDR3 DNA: TGCGCCAGCAGCTCTGTGCAGGCCAGCACAGATACGCAGTATTTT; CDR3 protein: CASSSVQASTDTQYF
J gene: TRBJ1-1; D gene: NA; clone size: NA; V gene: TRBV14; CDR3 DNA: TGTGCCAGCAGCCAAAGGCGTCCAGGCTTTCTGAACACTGAAGCTTTCTTT; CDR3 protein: CASSQRRPGFLNTEAFF
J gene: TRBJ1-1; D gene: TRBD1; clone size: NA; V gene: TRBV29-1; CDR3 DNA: TGCAGCGGCTCCAAACAGGGGGGAACTGAAGCTTTCTTT; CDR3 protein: CSGSKQGGTEAFF
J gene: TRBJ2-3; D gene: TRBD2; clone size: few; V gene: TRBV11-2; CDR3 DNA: TGTGCCAGCAGCCCGCTAGCGGGAGGAGCAGATACGCAGTATTTT; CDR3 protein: CASSPLAGGADTQYF
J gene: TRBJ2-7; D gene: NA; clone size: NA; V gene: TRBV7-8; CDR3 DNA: TGTGCCAGCAGCCCGACCTTGGCGGGCCTACCCTACGAGCAGTACTTC; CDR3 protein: CASSPTLAGLPYEQYF
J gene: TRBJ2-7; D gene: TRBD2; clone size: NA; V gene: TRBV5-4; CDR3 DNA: TGTGCCAGCAGCCCCACTGCGGGGGGATACTACGAGCAGTACTTC; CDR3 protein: CASSPTAGGYYEQYF
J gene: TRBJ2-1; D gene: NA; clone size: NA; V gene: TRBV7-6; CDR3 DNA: TGTGCCAGCAGCTTCCCACACACCGGGAGCAGAGCCAATGAGCAGTTCTTC; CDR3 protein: CASSFPHTGSRANEQFF
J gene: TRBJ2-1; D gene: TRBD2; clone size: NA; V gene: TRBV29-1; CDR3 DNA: TGCAGCGTTGATAAGGGAGCGGGAGGGGTCGATGAGCAGTTCTTC; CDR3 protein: CSVDKGAGGVDEQFF
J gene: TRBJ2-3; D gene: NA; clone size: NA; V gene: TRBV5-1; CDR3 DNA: TGCGCCAGCAGCTTGCTGCCTCGCGGGGTTGCCAGGGGGGCAGATACGCAGTATTTT; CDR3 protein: CASSLLPRGVARGADTQYF
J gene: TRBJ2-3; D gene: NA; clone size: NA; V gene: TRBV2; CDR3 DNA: TGTGCCAGCAGTGAGGGGCCCCCTAGCACAGATACGCAGTATTTT; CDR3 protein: CASSEGPPSTDTQYF
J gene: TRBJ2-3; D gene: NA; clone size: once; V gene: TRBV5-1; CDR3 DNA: TGCGCCAGCAGCTTGGATCTAGATCCAGCGGATACGCAGTATTTT; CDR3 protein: CASSLDLDPADTQYF
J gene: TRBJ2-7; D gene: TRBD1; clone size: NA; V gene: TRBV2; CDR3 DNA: TGTGCCAGCAGTACAGGGGGATACGAGCAGTACTTC; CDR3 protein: CASSTGGYEQYF
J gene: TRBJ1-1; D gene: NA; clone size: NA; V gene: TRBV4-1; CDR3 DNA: TGCGCCAGCAGCCCCATGGGGCAAGGAACTGAAGCTTTCTTT; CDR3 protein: CASSPMGQGTEAFF
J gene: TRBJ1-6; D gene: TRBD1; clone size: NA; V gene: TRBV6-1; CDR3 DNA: TGTGCCAGCAGAGTGGGACAGGTTAATTCACCCCTCCACTTT; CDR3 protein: CASRVGQVNSPLHF
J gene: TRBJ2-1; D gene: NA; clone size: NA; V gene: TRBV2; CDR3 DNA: TGTGCCAGCAGTGTGAGGACACGTCAGGACAATGAGCAGTTCTTC; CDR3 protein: CASSVRTRQDNEQFF
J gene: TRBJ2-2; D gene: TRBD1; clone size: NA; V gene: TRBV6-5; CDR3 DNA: TGTGCCAGCAGTTCACAGGGGGCCTTGTTGACCGGGGAGCTGTTTTTT; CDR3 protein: CASSSQGALLTGELFF
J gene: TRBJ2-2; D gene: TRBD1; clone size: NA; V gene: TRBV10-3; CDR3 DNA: TGTGCCATGACCGGGACAGTGAACACCGGGGAGCTGTTTTTT; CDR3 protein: CAMTGTVNTGELFF
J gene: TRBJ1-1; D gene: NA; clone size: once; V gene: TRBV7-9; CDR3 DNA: TGTGCCAGCAGCCCTAGGCCTTGGACAGCGAACACTGAAGCTTTCTTT; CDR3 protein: CASSPRPWTANTEAFF
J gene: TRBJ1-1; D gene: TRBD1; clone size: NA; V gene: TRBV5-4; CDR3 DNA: TGTGCCAGCAGCTACATTAGGGGACAGGGATGGGGCACTGAAGCTTTCTTT; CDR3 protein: CASSYIRGQGWGTEAFF